The 19 T cell receptor beta chains reported below all come from one sample, sequenced in a study of CD8 T cells in ankylosing spondylitis. TCRdb recomputed calls from the 5' RACE reads with MiXCR, one row per CDR3 protein. The profile shows approximately 300,000 distinct CDR3 sequences, roughly 20% of them singletons. The specimen sequenced was blood, either unsorted or a sorted T cell fraction (not recorded which). Receptors were obtained from a male donor with ankylosing spondylitis or in good health (not recorded which).

V usage is TRBV28 and J usage is TRBJ1-5; 9 bases agree with TRBD1. The CDR3 is 15 amino acids. CDR1 is MDHEN and CDR2 is SYDVKM in the germline V gene. The J segment lost 7 bases and the V segment lost 5 bases, leaving 9 bases of the junction unmatched. The CDR3 here is CASSPGQGGWQPQHF. The DNA of the CDR3 is TGTGCCAGCAGTCCGGGACAGGGTGGGTGGCAGCCCCAGCATTTT.

The rearrangement joins TRBV6-5 to TRBJ2-4; possibly TRBD1 or TRBD2 for D (5 bases each). V was cut by 2 bases and J by 3 bases, with 11 bases left in between. The CDR3 runs 15 residues. Germline CDR1 and CDR2: MNHEY and SVGAGI. CDR3 amino acids: CASSYEGPGKNIQYF. The CDR3 DNA reads TGTGCCAGCAGTTACGAGGGGCCTGGCAAAAACATTCAGTACTTC.

This clonotype was seen at least ten times. The chain carries TRBV10-3 and TRBJ1-5; D gene uncertain. Germline V gene lookup returns CDR1 ENHRY and CDR2 SYGVKD. The CDR3 has 13 amino acids. V was shortened by 4 bases and J by 0 bases, with 4 bases between the two germline ends. The CDR3 sequence is CAISVSSNQPQHF. The CDR3, as DNA: TGTGCCATCAGTGTCTCTAGCAATCAGCCCCAGCATTTT.

The chain recombines TRBV10-3 with TRBJ2-1, with 9 bases fitting TRBD2. CDR1 is ENHRY, CDR2 SYGVKD, per germline. CDR3 length: 12 residues. The V and J ends lost 0 bases and 15 bases, in that order; junction bases with no gene match: 3. The CDR3 sequence is CAISESGLAVFF. In DNA, the CDR3 is TGTGCCATCAGTGAGTCGGGACTAGCTGTGTTCTTC.

This clonotype has more than one count but fewer than ten. The V call is TRBV10-3, the J call TRBJ2-7; the D gene is possibly TRBD1 (6 bases). Trimming took 10 bases from V and 6 from J, leaving 19 bases between them. Germline CDR1 reads ENHRY; CDR2 reads SYGVKD. This CDR3 is built from 13 residues. The CDR3 loop is CATSRDNDLEQYV. The DNA for the CDR3 is TGTGCCACCAGCCGGGACAACGATCTCGAGCAGTACGTC.

This clonotype appeared many times. The CDR3 coding sequence is TGCGCCAGCACCGGGACTGGAAACACCATATATTTT. Protein sequence: CASTGTGNTIYF. The chain couples TRBV5-1 to TRBJ1-3; D unclear. V lost 6 bases to trimming and J lost 2 bases, with 6 bases between them. Germline-derived CDR1 and CDR2 are SGHRS and YFSETQ. There are 12 residues in the CDR3.

This clonotype was observed at least ten times. The genes are TRBV20-1 and TRBJ2-2, with 9 positions matching TRBD2. Trimming took 1 base from V and 2 from J; bases not matched to a gene: 2. CDR3 size: 15 residues. Germline V gene sequence: CDR1 DFQATT, CDR2 SNEGSKA (reference sequence). DNA for the CDR3: TGCAGTGCTAGAGTAGCGGGGGTCAACACCGGGGAGCTGTTTTTT. Its protein product is CSARVAGVNTGELFF.

This clonotype was observed a few times. V is TRBV7-8 and J is TRBJ2-2, with TRBD2 matching over 8 bases. V lost 5 bases and J lost 3; bases outside the gene matches: 8. CDR1 is SGHVS and CDR2 is FQNEAQ in the germline V gene. The CDR3 length is 16 residues. The CDR3 spells CASSPWGGRYTGELFF. Here the CDR3 DNA reads TGTGCCAGCAGCCCATGGGGCGGGAGGTACACCGGGGAGCTGTTTTTT.

A note on this clonotype: Compared with germline, one end of the junction differs, possibly owing to a read error. This chain joins TRBV5-1 and TRBJ2-1, with TRBD2 matching 8 bases. Germline CDR1 is SGHRS and CDR2 is YFSETQ. The CDR3 length is 15 residues. DNA of the CDR3: TGCGCCAGCAGCCCGTTCGGGGGGGCTTACAATGTGCAGTTCTTC. Encoded protein: CASSPFGGAYNVQFF.

The J gene is TRBJ2-6, the V gene TRBV5-1, with a possible D match to TRBD1 (5 bases). The V and J ends lost 6 bases and 0 bases respectively, with 7 bases between them. The CDR3 contains 14 residues. Germline V CDR1 and CDR2: SGHRS, YFSETQ. Here the CDR3 DNA reads TGCGCCAGCACCAGGGACTCTGGGGCCAACGTCCTGACTTTC. It yields the protein CASTRDSGANVLTF.

The table lists this clonotype with a few counts. The gene calls are TRBV12-3 or TRBV12-4 and TRBJ1-2; 9 bases line up with TRBD1. The CDR3 loop spans 15 amino acids. V lost 5 bases, J lost 3 bases, and 7 bases stayed unmatched. CDR3 sequence: CASSERTGAHYGYTF. DNA of the CDR3: TGTGCCAGCAGTGAGCGGACAGGGGCACACTATGGCTACACCTTC.

This clonotype was detected only a few times. The chain uses TRBV12-3 or TRBV12-4 and TRBJ2-3; possibly TRBD1 or TRBD2 for D (5 bases each). Between the trimmed V and J ends, which lost 4 bases and 1 base, there was a span of 6 bases. The length of the CDR3 is 13 residues. In nucleotides, the CDR3 is TGTGCCAGCAGTTGGGACCGCACAGATACGCAGTATTTT. The encoded protein is CASSWDRTDTQYF.

This clonotype was recorded a few times. The gene calls are TRBV6-5 and TRBJ1-4, with D possibly matching TRBD1 (5 bases). This CDR3 comprises 16 residues. Germline CDR1 MNHEY, CDR2 SVGAGI. V lost 4 bases and J 10 bases, leaving 22 bases between the germline ends. Here the CDR3 DNA reads TGTGCCAGCAGTTGGCGTTCTGACAGCCTGGAACTAAAACTGTTTTTT. Translation gives CASSWRSDSLELKLFF.

In this sample, this clonotype turned up a few times. This rearrangement joins TRBV5-1 to TRBJ1-5; the match to TRBD1 covers 9 bases. In germline, CDR1 is SGHRS, CDR2 YFSETQ. The CDR3 is 15 residues long. The ends lost 0 bases at V and 5 bases at J; junction bases unmatched: 3. Here the CDR3 DNA reads TGCGCCAGCAGCTTGGCGGGACAGGGAGATCAGCCCCAGCATTTT. This gives the protein CASSLAGQGDQPQHF.

The rearrangement joins TRBV5-6 to TRBJ2-6; unclear D gene. Per the germline V gene, CDR1 is SGHDT and CDR2 is YYEEEE. The CDR3 totals 16 residues. Trimming pared 6 bases from V and 2 bases from J, leaving 15 bases between. CDR3 in amino acids: CASMGLLSPGANVLTF. In DNA, the CDR3 is TGTGCCAGCATGGGCCTGCTTTCCCCTGGGGCCAACGTCCTGACTTTC.

The chain uses TRBV5-1 and TRBJ2-1; 10 bases agree with TRBD2. J gave up 4 bases and V 5 bases, and 6 bases lay outside the gene matches. Germline values: CDR1 SGHRS, CDR2 YFSETQ. This CDR3 spans 15 amino acids. CDR3 coding DNA: TGCGCCAGCAGTTCTAGCGGGGGCGGGTACAATGAGCAGTTCTTC. Protein: CASSSSGGGYNEQFF.

This clonotype was detected ten times or more. The CDR3 here is CASSFLGRGYTF. The CDR3 DNA follows: TGTGCCAGCAGTTTTCTGGGACGCGGCTACACCTTC. V is TRBV12-3 or TRBV12-4 and J is TRBJ1-2; D is possibly TRBD1 (5 bases). The CDR3 covers 12 residues. Trimming stripped 3 bases from V and 8 bases from J, with 10 bases between.

This clonotype was picked up a small number of times. The V call is TRBV12-3 or TRBV12-4, the J call TRBJ1-5; tentative D call: TRBD1 (5 bases). CDR3 length: 15 residues. V lost 3 bases, J lost 2 bases, and 11 bases lay in between. DNA for the CDR3: TGTGCCAGCAGTTTGTCAGGGTCTGGCAATCAGCCCCAGCATTTT. Its protein product is CASSLSGSGNQPQHF.

This clonotype was counted at least ten times. V is TRBV24-1 and J is TRBJ2-5; 10 bases are a match to TRBD2. The CDR3 consists of 15 residues. Trimming cost V 5 bases and J 2 bases; bases outside gene matches: 4. Germline V CDR1 and CDR2: KGHDR, SFDVKD. The CDR3 sequence: CATSVASGGQETQYF. CDR3 DNA: TGTGCCACCAGTGTCGCTAGCGGGGGTCAAGAGACCCAGTACTTC.